The 31 T cell receptor beta chains listed next were all sequenced from one sample in a study of T cells in Graves' hyperthyroidism and ophthalmopathy. Amplification of TCR beta CDR3 regions used RNA as the template. TCR CDR3 regions were first amplified by RT-PCR with HTBI primers. One entry per CDR3 protein results from TCRdb running MiXCR on the multiplex PCR reads. The sample lists about 400,000 distinct CDR3 sequences, about 15% seen once, with about 13% in the top ten. The sequencing input was blood. The receptors come from a man aged 18 to 30 with Graves' ophthalmopathy.

This clonotype showed up many times. The chain joins TRBV7-2 to TRBJ1-2; unclear D gene. The CDR3 is 17 amino acids. CDR1 SGHTA and CDR2 FQGNSA come from the germline V gene. Trimming removed 5 bases from V and 1 base from J, with 20 bases in between. The CDR3 bases are TGTGCCAGCAGCCCCACCCCGATTCGGGCCCTTAACTATGGCTACACCTTC. It specifies CASSPTPIRALNYGYTF.

This clonotype was seen at least ten times. The V and J genes are TRBV24-1 and TRBJ2-1; weak D call: TRBD2 (5 bases). V lost 5 bases, J lost 9 bases, and 7 bases lay in between. The CDR3 length is 11 residues. Germline lookup yields CDR1 KGHDR and CDR2 SFDVKD. In nucleotides, the CDR3 is TGTGCCACCAGTGCGGGGTTTGAGCAGTTCTTC. Residues: CATSAGFEQFF.

This clonotype was seen at least ten times. The V call is TRBV3-1, the J call TRBJ2-7; no firm D call. Germline V gene data show CDR1 as LGHDT and CDR2 as YNNKEL (reference sequence). V was shortened by 0 bases and J by 6 bases, with 9 bases between the two germline ends. The CDR3 loop spans 13 amino acids. CDR3 sequence reads: CASSQDASGEQYF. The CDR3 DNA is TGTGCCAGCAGCCAAGATGCATCGGGCGAGCAGTACTTC.

In its sample, this clonotype was seen many times. This chain joins TRBV11-2 and TRBJ2-1; 10 bases align to TRBD2. J lost 7 bases, V lost 8 bases, and 5 bases had no gene match. This CDR3 region has 13 residues. CDR1 SGHAT and CDR2 FQNNGV come from the germline V gene. The CDR3 nucleotides read TGTGCCAGCGAAGCGGGAGGGCCGAATGAGCAGTTCTTC. It codes for CASEAGGPNEQFF.

This clonotype was counted ten times or more. V usage is TRBV7-6 and J usage is TRBJ2-1; 13 nucleotides line up with TRBD2. Trimming at V came to 5 bases and at J to 5 bases, leaving 3 bases not matched to a gene. The CDR3 covers 15 residues. The germline CDR1 and CDR2 sequences are SGHVS and FNYEAQ. In DNA form, the CDR3 reads TGTGCCAGCAGCCTACTAGCGGGAGGGGACAATGAGCAGTTCTTC. This encodes CASSLLAGGDNEQFF.

This clonotype came up many times. The chain employs TRBV7-6 and TRBJ1-2; D is ambiguous. The length of the CDR3 is 13 residues. CDR1 is SGHVS and CDR2 is FNYEAQ in the germline V gene. The germline V and J ends were trimmed by 3 bases and 6 bases, with 11 bases remaining between them. CDR3 amino acids: CASSFPGSNGYTF. The CDR3 DNA is TGTGCCAGCAGCTTCCCAGGTTCCAATGGCTACACCTTC.

This clonotype was seen a handful of times. This chain links TRBV11-2 with TRBJ2-2, with no clear D. The ends were cut back, 6 bases at V and 9 bases at J, with 11 bases in the middle. CDR1 and CDR2 (germline): SGHAT, FQNNGV. The CDR3 runs 12 residues. The CDR3: CASRDLVRELFF. CDR3 DNA sequence: TGTGCCAGCAGGGACCTCGTAAGGGAGCTGTTTTTT.

This clonotype occurred many times. The rearrangement uses TRBV13 and TRBJ1-2; TRBD1 aligns across 9 bases. Germline values: CDR1 PRHDT, CDR2 FYEKMQ (reference sequence). The V gene end was trimmed by 5 bases and the J gene end by 5 bases; junction bases not matched to a gene: 9. The CDR3 has 15 amino acids. The CDR3, as DNA: TGTGCCAGCAGCCCCGGCCCACAGGGGGCATATGGCTACACCTTC. Translation: CASSPGPQGAYGYTF. The whole variable domain, filled in from reference TRBV13 and TRBJ1-2, reads AAGVIQSPRHLIKEKRETATLKCYPIPRHDTVYWYQQGPGQDPQFLISFYEKMQSDKGSIPDRFSAQQFSDYHSELNMSSLELGDSALYFCASSPGPQGAYGYTFGSGTRLTVV.

There are a few counts of this clonotype. A much larger clone differs by one base, so this may be a read error. This chain links TRBV18 with TRBJ2-1; D perhaps matches TRBD1 (5 bases). The germline CDR1 and CDR2 sequences are KGHSH and LQKENI. V was clipped by 0 bases and J by 6 bases, with 15 bases between them. This CDR3 has 16 residues. The CDR3 sequence is CASSPPGGAACNEQFF. CDR3 nucleotides: TGTGCCAGCTCACCACCCGGTGGGGCGGCATGCAATGAGCAGTTCTTC.

On this clonotype: This may be a read error, as it is one base from a much larger clone. The chain links TRBV29-1 to TRBJ1-2; 9 bases are a match to TRBD1. CDR1 is SQVTM, CDR2 ANQGSEA, per germline. The CDR3 consists of 15 residues. The V segment lost 5 bases and the J segment 4 bases; nucleotides outside the gene matches: 11. The CDR3 is CSVRMGTGIGYGYTF. DNA of the CDR3: TGCAGCGTTAGGATGGGGACAGGGATCGGCTATGGCTACACCTTC.

In this sample, this clonotype turned up a few times. The V call is TRBV29-1, the J call TRBJ2-1; 9 nucleotides line up with TRBD1. The CDR3 covers 16 residues. With 6 bases clipped from V and 6 bases from J, the junction kept 15 bases outside the gene matches. Germline V gives CDR1 SQVTM, CDR2 ANQGSEA. The CDR3 DNA reads TGCAGCGTGAGAACACTCCGGGACAGGGTGGGCAATGAGCAGTTCTTC. Protein product: CSVRTLRDRVGNEQFF.

This clonotype was seen repeatedly, ten times or more. The genes are TRBV2 and TRBJ1-1; 8 bases align to TRBD1. V lost 6 bases, J lost 1 base, and 7 bases stayed unmatched. The CDR3 runs 15 residues. The germline V gene encodes CDR1 SNHLY and CDR2 FYNNEI. CDR3 in DNA: TGTGCCAGCAGCCTGGACAGGGTTGGGAACACTGAAGCTTTCTTT. It yields the protein CASSLDRVGNTEAFF.

This clonotype came up many times. The V gene is TRBV5-6, the J gene TRBJ2-1, with 12 bases lining up with TRBD2. V shed 4 bases and J 9 bases; nucleotides not matched to a gene: 8. Germline CDR1 reads SGHDT; CDR2 reads YYEEEE. The CDR3 is made up of 15 amino acids. The DNA for the CDR3 is TGTGCCAGCAGCGTCACTAGCGGGGGGTTTGGTGAGCAGTTCTTC. Protein sequence: CASSVTSGGFGEQFF.

This clonotype was seen repeatedly, ten times or more. This chain joins TRBV6-1 and TRBJ2-7; 11 bases match TRBD2. This CDR3 has 15 residues. The V segment lost 6 bases and the J segment 6 bases; nucleotides outside the gene matches: 10. Germline V lookup: CDR1 MNHNS, CDR2 SASEGT. The CDR3 nucleotides read TGTGCCAGCAGGACGACGACTAGCGGGGCTTCCGAGCAGTACTTC. The encoded protein is CASRTTTSGASEQYF.

This clonotype was detected many times. This chain joins TRBV11-3 and TRBJ2-5; D not resolved. Germline CDR1 reads SGHNT; CDR2 reads YENEEA. Trimming left V 4 bases short and J 3 bases short, with 6 bases between. This CDR3 region has 12 residues. This chain's CDR3 is CASSSMKETQYF. In nucleotides, the CDR3 is TGTGCCAGCAGCTCCATGAAAGAGACCCAGTACTTC.

V gene TRBV10-3 combines with J gene TRBJ2-7; D uncertain. The germline V gene has CDR1 ENHRY and CDR2 SYGVKD. V was clipped by 3 bases and J by 3 bases, with 6 bases between them. CDR3 length: 12 amino acids. The CDR3 loop reads CAISEKGYEQYF. The CDR3 DNA follows: TGTGCCATCAGTGAAAAAGGCTACGAGCAGTACTTC.

This clonotype was counted ten times or more. J is TRBJ2-7 and V is TRBV10-1, with 12 bases matching TRBD1. The CDR3 covers 14 residues. V trimming: 3 bases; J trimming: 5 bases; junction bases outside the gene matches: 2. Germline CDR1 and CDR2: WNHNN and SYGVQD (reference sequence). CDR3 in DNA: TGCGCCAGCAGTGAAGGGACAGGGGGCGACGAGCAGTACTTC. Amino acids: CASSEGTGGDEQYF.

The V call is TRBV11-2, the J call TRBJ2-1, with 8 bases matching TRBD2. Germline CDR1 SGHAT, CDR2 FQNNGV. This CDR3 has 16 residues. The V and J ends lost 5 bases and 3 bases, in that order; junction bases with no gene match: 9. The DNA of the CDR3 is TGTGCCAGCAGCAAGGGACTAGTGGACAACTACAATGAGCAGTTCTTC. Residues: CASSKGLVDNYNEQFF.

This clonotype occurred many times. The V gene is TRBV27, the J gene TRBJ2-5; TRBD2 might be the D (5 bases). The germline V gene encodes CDR1 MNHEY and CDR2 SMNVEV (reference sequence). The CDR3 covers 13 residues. V lost 3 bases and J 4 bases, leaving 9 bases between the germline ends. Written as DNA, the CDR3 is TGTGCCAGCAGTTTGCGGGTAGCAGAGACCCAGTACTTC. Amino acids: CASSLRVAETQYF.

This clonotype showed up many times. The genes are TRBV20-1 and TRBJ2-5; 7 bases align to TRBD2. The CDR3 totals 14 residues. The germline CDR1 and CDR2 sequences are DFQATT and SNEGSKA (reference sequence). V lost 6 bases to trimming and J lost 1 base; unmatched junction nucleotides: 8. As DNA, the CDR3 is TGCAGTGCAAGGGGACTACCTTCCCAAGAGACCCAGTACTTC. Protein product: CSARGLPSQETQYF.

There are many counts of this clonotype. The chain carries TRBV5-1 and TRBJ1-2, with 8 bases fitting TRBD1. This CDR3 spans 14 amino acids. Germline values: CDR1 SGHRS, CDR2 YFSETQ. The J segment lost 3 bases and the V segment lost 4 bases, leaving 5 bases of the junction unmatched. CDR3 nucleotides: TGCGCCAGCAGCACAGGGGGAATAGACTATGGCTACACCTTC. Its protein is CASSTGGIDYGYTF.

The table lists this clonotype with many counts. The V call is TRBV5-6, the J call TRBJ2-7; maybe TRBD1 (5 bases). The CDR3 runs to 14 residues. CDR1 SGHDT and CDR2 YYEEEE come from the germline V gene. Trimming shortened V by 0 bases and J by 0 bases, and 7 bases separated the two germline ends. The CDR3 nucleotides read TGTGCCAGCAGCTTGGACAGGTACTCCTACGAGCAGTACTTC. It encodes CASSLDRYSYEQYF.

V usage is TRBV24-1 and J usage is TRBJ2-5, with 11 bases matching TRBD2. Germline loops: CDR1 KGHDR, CDR2 SFDVKD. The ends lost 5 bases at V and 3 bases at J; junction bases unmatched: 7. There are 16 residues in the CDR3. The CDR3 here is CATSGLAGGGEETQYF. DNA of the CDR3: TGTGCCACCAGTGGGCTAGCGGGGGGCGGAGAAGAGACCCAGTACTTC.

This clonotype has a count of ten or more. Here the CDR3 reads CASSLFEPRGHTEAFF. CDR3 coding DNA: TGTGCCAGCAGTTTATTTGAACCCAGGGGGCACACTGAAGCTTTCTTT. J is TRBJ1-1 and V is TRBV12-3 or TRBV12-4, with 8 bases lining up with TRBD1. This CDR3 spans 16 amino acids. With 2 bases clipped from V and 3 bases from J, the junction kept 8 bases outside the gene matches.

A word on this clonotype: At one end the junction does not follow the germline gene, possibly because of a read error. CDR3 region: CASSPLIGTSGSSTRDF. CDR3 DNA sequence: TGCGCCAGCAGCCCCCTGATCGGGACTAGCGGGAGCTCCACCCGGGACTTC. The chain combines TRBV4-1 with TRBJ2-5; 14 bases align to TRBD2. CDR1 is MGHRA, CDR2 YSYEKL, per germline. This CDR3 comprises 17 residues.

There are many counts of this clonotype. The chain combines TRBV20-1 with TRBJ2-1, with D possibly being TRBD2 (6 bases). The germline V gene encodes CDR1 DFQATT and CDR2 SNEGSKA (reference sequence). Between the trimmed V and J ends, which lost 2 bases and 1 base, there was a span of 9 bases. The CDR3 loop spans 14 amino acids. CDR3 nucleotides: TGCAGTGCTAGACAACGGGGGTCCTACAATGAGCAGTTCTTC. It yields the protein CSARQRGSYNEQFF.

This clonotype was picked up a small number of times. The chain carries TRBV19 and TRBJ1-1; tentative D call: TRBD1 (5 bases). Germline CDR1 reads LNHDA; CDR2 reads SQIVND (reference sequence). This CDR3 region has 14 residues. V shed 5 bases and J shed 5 bases, with 15 bases lying between them. DNA of the CDR3: TGTGCCAGTAGTCCCAGGGCCTTGGGAACTGAAGCTTTCTTT. Its protein product is CASSPRALGTEAFF.

Details on this clonotype: Being one base from a much bigger clone, this may be a read error. The chain links TRBV5-5 to TRBJ2-1, with 7 bases identical to TRBD1. The CDR3 is 15 amino acids. Per germline, CDR1 SGHKS and CDR2 YYEKEE (reference sequence). CDR3 sequence: CASSLIQGSYDEQFF. CDR3 coding DNA: TGTGCCAGCAGCTTAATACAGGGGTCCTACGATGAGCAGTTCTTC.

In its sample, this clonotype was seen a few times. The chain employs TRBV24-1 and TRBJ1-2, with 12 bases that match TRBD1. CDR3 length: 16 residues. Trimming at V came to 2 bases and at J to 2 bases, leaving 2 bases not matched to a gene. The germline CDR1 and CDR2 sequences are KGHDR and SFDVKD. The CDR3 region is CATSDSGQGANYGYTF. In nucleotides, the CDR3 is TGTGCCACCAGTGATTCGGGACAGGGGGCAAACTATGGCTACACCTTC.

On this clonotype itself: The CDR3 ends on some other residue instead of the conserved phenylalanine or tryptophan, so this is likely a read error. The chain combines TRBV6-1 with TRBJ1-6; 9 bases match TRBD1. The V gene's germline CDR1 is MNHNS and CDR2 SASEGT. The V and J ends lost 6 bases and 9 bases, in that order; junction bases with no gene match: 6. The CDR3 extends over 14 amino acids. CDR3: CASRSDRGGSPLHL. Here the CDR3 DNA reads TGTGCCAGCAGATCCGACAGGGGGGGTTCACCCCTCCACCTT.

This clonotype was found many times. V and J are TRBV6-1 and TRBJ1-2, with D maybe TRBD1 (6 bases). Germline assignment: CDR1 MNHNS and CDR2 SASEGT. The CDR3 length is 12 residues. Trimming pared 6 bases from V and 8 bases from J, leaving 13 bases between. The CDR3 protein is CASSSTGTGYTF. CDR3 DNA sequence: TGTGCCAGCAGCTCTACAGGGACCGGCTACACCTTC.